This T cell receptor beta chain was identified in a study of T cells in Graves' hyperthyroidism and ophthalmopathy. In this sample, this clonotype turned up many times. TCR beta CDR3 sequences were amplified from RNA transcripts. Primed by the HTBI set, a first-round RT-PCR was run on the TCR CDR3. A single record per CDR3 protein comes from TCRdb applying MiXCR to the multiplex PCR reads. Seen here are hundreds of thousands of distinct CDR3 sequences, around 15% observed once, and the top ten hold roughly 18%. CDR3 length: 14 residues. The ends were cut back, 1 base at V and 3 bases at J, with 10 bases in the middle. Germline V gives CDR1 SGHDT, CDR2 YYEEEE.

The chain recombines TRBV5-6 with TRBJ2-5; D remains ambiguous. This TCR came from a woman younger than 35 with Graves' hyperthyroidism. Sequenced: blood. The CDR3 spells CASSLSAAKETQYF. In DNA, the CDR3 is TGTGCCAGCAGCTTGTCCGCAGCGAAAGAGACCCAGTACTTC.